Below are 18 T cell receptor beta chains sequenced from a single sample in a study of regulatory T cells in long-lasting Graves disease. Time point indicated: newly diagnosed GD, antithyroid drugs for less than 3 months. Following extraction of RNA from PBMCs, that RNA was used to make the TCR library. Building of the TCR beta libraries involved iRepertoire HTBI primers and Arm-PCR of CDR3 regions. TCRdb reprocessed the multiplex PCR reads via MiXCR and lists one record per CDR3 protein. Of roughly 380,000 distinct CDR3 sequences listed, roughly 16% were seen once; the top ten hold 22%. Source: peripheral blood mononuclear cells (PBMCs), taken at new diagnosis, from a patient treated with antithyroid drugs. These receptors were collected from a female donor with Graves disease.

Here the CDR3 reads CSANFLGQKGRETQYF. CDR3 sequence (DNA): TGCAGTGCTAATTTCCTGGGTCAAAAAGGACGAGAGACCCAGTACTTC. This chain links TRBV20-1 with TRBJ2-5; D remains unclear. The CDR3 runs 16 residues. Germline values: CDR1 DFQATT, CDR2 SNEGSKA (reference sequence). The germline V and J ends were trimmed by 4 bases and 4 bases, with 22 bases remaining between them.

This clonotype was observed at least ten times. V and J are TRBV7-2 and TRBJ2-3; TRBD1 matches at 7 bases. The CDR3 totals 14 residues. Germline CDR1 and CDR2: SGHTA and FQGNSA. V trimming: 4 bases; J trimming: 1 base; junction bases outside the gene matches: 2. CDR3 in DNA: TGTGCCAGCAGCTCGGACAGGCGCACAGATACGCAGTATTTT. Its translation is CASSSDRRTDTQYF.

This clonotype was counted many times. V is TRBV3-1 and J is TRBJ2-5; 10 bases fit TRBD1. The germline CDR1 and CDR2 sequences are LGHDT and YNNKEL (reference sequence). This CDR3 has 18 amino acids. After removal of 0 bases from V and 5 bases from J, the junction contained 12 bases not matched to a gene. CDR3 DNA: TGTGCCAGCAGCCAAGATCATCTGGGACAGGGGTTGTCGGAGACCCAGTACTTC. Its protein product is CASSQDHLGQGLSETQYF.

This clonotype was recorded at least ten times. The V call is TRBV6-1, the J call TRBJ2-1, with 10 bases fitting TRBD2. The CDR3 runs 20 residues. Losses at the gene ends were 2 bases for V and 5 bases for J; bases not matched to a gene: 18. Germline V CDR1 and CDR2: MNHNS, SASEGT. The chain's CDR3 is CASSEILYKLAGQTHNEQFF. CDR3 nucleotides: TGTGCCAGCAGTGAAATCTTGTATAAACTAGCGGGACAAACCCACAATGAGCAGTTCTTC.

This clonotype was picked up many times. This rearrangement joins TRBV3-1 to TRBJ1-1; possible D gene TRBD1, 6 bases. V was cut by 1 base and J by 5 bases, with 20 bases left in between. This CDR3 comprises 17 residues. Per germline, CDR1 LGHDT and CDR2 YNNKEL (reference sequence). The CDR3 protein is CASSQVFRGSGWTEAFF. The CDR3, as DNA: TGTGCCAGCAGCCAAGTTTTCAGGGGTAGTGGTTGGACTGAAGCTTTCTTT.

This clonotype has just one count. The chain is built from TRBV7-2 and TRBJ1-1; D possibly corresponds to TRBD1 (6 bases). Germline CDR1 and CDR2: SGHTA and FQGNSA. The CDR3 has 14 residues. Trimming removed 4 bases at V and 4 bases at J, with 13 bases between. For the CDR3, the DNA is TGTGCCAGCAGCTACCTCGCAGGGGCCACTGAAGCTTTCTTT. Translation: CASSYLAGATEAFF.

The V and J genes are TRBV4-1 and TRBJ2-2; 10 bases are a match to TRBD2. CDR1 and CDR2 (germline): MGHRA, YSYEKL. This CDR3 comprises 17 residues. V lost 1 base to trimming and J lost 3 bases; unmatched junction nucleotides: 5. CDR3 amino acids: CASSQANSGGYTGELFF. The CDR3 DNA follows: TGCGCCAGCAGCCAAGCTAATAGCGGGGGGTACACCGGGGAGCTGTTTTTT.

This clonotype appeared many times. The chain links TRBV11-2 to TRBJ2-3, with D possibly being TRBD2 (6 bases). The CDR3 covers 14 residues. V lost 5 bases to trimming and J lost 3 bases, with 12 bases between them. Germline V gene sequence: CDR1 SGHAT, CDR2 FQNNGV. The CDR3 loop reads CASSRAGKTDTQYF. The DNA of the CDR3 is TGTGCCAGCAGCCGGGCGGGGAAAACAGATACGCAGTATTTT.

The chain recombines TRBV5-4 with TRBJ2-3; 11 bases map to TRBD2. CDR3 length equals 16 residues. Germline loops: CDR1 SGHNT, CDR2 YYREEE (reference sequence). With 4 bases clipped from V and 4 bases from J, the junction kept 8 bases outside the gene matches. The CDR3 nucleotides read TGTGCCAGCAGCCCAACGGGACTAGCGGTGGCAGATACGCAGTATTTT. This gives the protein CASSPTGLAVADTQYF.

This clonotype was counted between two and nine times. The gene calls are TRBV20-1 and TRBJ2-7; D not certain. V gave up 3 bases and J gave up 0 bases, with 9 bases separating them. The CDR3 loop spans 13 amino acids. Germline V gene sequence: CDR1 DFQATT, CDR2 SNEGSKA (reference sequence). CDR3 DNA sequence: TGCAGTGCTAGTCTCGTTAGCTCCTACGAGCAGTACTTC. As protein: CSASLVSSYEQYF.

The rearrangement uses TRBV4-1 and TRBJ2-2; 8 bases align to TRBD2. The CDR3 is 17 residues long. V lost 0 bases and J lost 0; bases outside the gene matches: 3. Per the germline V gene, CDR1 is MGHRA and CDR2 is YSYEKL. The DNA for the CDR3 is TGCGCCAGCAGCCAAGAACTAGCGGACGCGAACACCGGGGAGCTGTTTTTT. Protein sequence: CASSQELADANTGELFF.

J is TRBJ1-3 and V is TRBV28; 9 bases fit TRBD1. V dropped 8 bases and J dropped 4; count of bases not matched to a gene: 12. Germline V CDR1 and CDR2: MDHEN, SYDVKM. There are 16 residues in the CDR3. The CDR3 loop is CASVENRGHRGNTIYF. The CDR3 nucleotides are TGTGCCAGCGTTGAGAACAGGGGGCACAGGGGAAACACCATATATTTT.

Comments on this clonotype: This could be a read error, since a much larger clone is one nucleotide away. The rearrangement joins TRBV30 to TRBJ1-3; no clear D. CDR1 is GTSNPN, CDR2 SVGIG, per germline (reference sequence). The CDR3 is 15 residues long. V lost 2 bases and J 0 bases, leaving 11 bases between the germline ends. The CDR3 loop is CAWSQTSSSGNTIYF. The DNA for the CDR3 is TGTGCCTGGAGTCAGACGTCAAGCTCTGGAAACACCATATATTTT.

The table lists this clonotype with many counts. This chain connects TRBV12-5 to TRBJ2-7, with D perhaps TRBD1 (5 bases). The ends were cut back, 0 bases at V and 6 bases at J, with 18 bases in the middle. There are 16 residues in the CDR3. The germline V gene has CDR1 LGHNT and CDR2 FRNRAP. The CDR3 sequence: CASGLVLPGRVGEQYF. The CDR3 coding sequence is TGTGCTAGTGGTTTGGTACTCCCTGGCAGGGTAGGCGAGCAGTACTTC.

J is TRBJ2-7 and V is TRBV27, with D uncertain. Trimming took 6 bases from V and 0 from J, leaving 15 bases between them. CDR3 length equals 15 residues. CDR1 is MNHEY and CDR2 is SMNVEV in the germline V gene (reference sequence). The CDR3 bases are TGTGCCAGCAGCCAGGTCGCGCCAGGCTCCTACGAGCAGTACTTC. Amino acid sequence: CASSQVAPGSYEQYF.

This CDR3 is CSARVGNRNTIYF. Written as DNA, the CDR3 is TGCAGTGCTAGAGTTGGAAACAGAAACACCATATATTTT. The V and J genes are TRBV20-1 and TRBJ1-3; D remains unclear. CDR1 and CDR2 from the germline V gene are DFQATT and SNEGSKA (reference sequence). Trimming left V 1 base short and J 5 bases short, with 9 bases between. The CDR3 runs 13 residues.

The chain recombines TRBV7-9 with TRBJ1-1; the D gene is possibly TRBD1 (6 bases). The length of the CDR3 is 16 residues. Per the germline V gene, CDR1 is SEHNR and CDR2 is FQNEAQ (reference sequence). V was clipped by 4 bases and J by 0 bases, with 15 bases between them. The CDR3 DNA reads TGTGCCAGCAGCTCCCCCTGGACAGAGTTGAACACTGAAGCTTTCTTT. This gives the protein CASSSPWTELNTEAFF.

This clonotype has just a few counts. The V and J genes are TRBV19 and TRBJ2-7; D remains unclear. V shed 4 bases and J shed 1 base, with 14 bases lying between them. From germline, CDR1 is LNHDA and CDR2 SQIVND (reference sequence). This CDR3 has 15 amino acids. Written as DNA, the CDR3 is TGTGCCAGTAGTACTGGACGGTCTACTTCCTACGAGCAGTACTTC. Its protein product is CASSTGRSTSYEQYF.